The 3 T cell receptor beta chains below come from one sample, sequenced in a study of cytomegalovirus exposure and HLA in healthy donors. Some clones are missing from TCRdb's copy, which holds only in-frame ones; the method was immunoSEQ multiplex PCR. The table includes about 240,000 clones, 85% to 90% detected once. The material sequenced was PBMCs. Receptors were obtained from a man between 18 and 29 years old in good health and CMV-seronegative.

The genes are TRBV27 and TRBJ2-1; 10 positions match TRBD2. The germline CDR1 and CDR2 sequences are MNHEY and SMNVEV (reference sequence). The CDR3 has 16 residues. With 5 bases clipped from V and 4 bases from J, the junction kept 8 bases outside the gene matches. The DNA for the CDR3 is TGTGCCAGCAGTCCCATGAGCGGGGGGGGATACAATGAGCAGTTCTTC. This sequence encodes CASSPMSGGGYNEQFF.

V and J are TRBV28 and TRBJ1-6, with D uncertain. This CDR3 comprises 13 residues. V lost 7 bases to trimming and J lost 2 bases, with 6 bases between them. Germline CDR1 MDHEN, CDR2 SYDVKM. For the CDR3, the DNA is TGTGCCAGCACAGAAACCTATAATTCACCCCTCCACTTT. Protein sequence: CASTETYNSPLHF. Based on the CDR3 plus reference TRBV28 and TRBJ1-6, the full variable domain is DVKVTQSSRYLVKRTGEKVFLECVQDMDHENMFWYRQDPGLGLRLIYFSYDVKMKEKGDIPEGYSVSREKKERFSLILESASTNQTSMYLCASTETYNSPLHFGNGTRLTVT.

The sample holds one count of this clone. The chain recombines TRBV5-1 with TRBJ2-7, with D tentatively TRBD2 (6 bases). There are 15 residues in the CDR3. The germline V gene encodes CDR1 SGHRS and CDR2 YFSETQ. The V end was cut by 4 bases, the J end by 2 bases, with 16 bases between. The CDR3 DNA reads TGCGCCAGCAGCCAGGCCCTAGCGTCAACCTACGAGCAGTACTTC. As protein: CASSQALASTYEQYF.